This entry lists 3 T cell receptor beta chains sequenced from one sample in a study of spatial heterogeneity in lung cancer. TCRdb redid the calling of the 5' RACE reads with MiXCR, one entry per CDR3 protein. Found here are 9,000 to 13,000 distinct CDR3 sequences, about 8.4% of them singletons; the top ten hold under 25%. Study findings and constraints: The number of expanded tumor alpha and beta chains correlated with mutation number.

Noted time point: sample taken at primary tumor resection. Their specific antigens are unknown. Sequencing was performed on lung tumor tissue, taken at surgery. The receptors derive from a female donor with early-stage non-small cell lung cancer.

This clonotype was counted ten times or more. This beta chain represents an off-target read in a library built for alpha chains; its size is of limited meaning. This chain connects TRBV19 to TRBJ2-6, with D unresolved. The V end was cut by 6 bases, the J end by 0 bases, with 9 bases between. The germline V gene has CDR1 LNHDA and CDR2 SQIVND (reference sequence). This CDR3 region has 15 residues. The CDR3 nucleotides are TGTGCCAGTAGCAGCGAGTTCTCTGGGGCCAACGTCCTGACTTTC. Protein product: CASSSEFSGANVLTF.

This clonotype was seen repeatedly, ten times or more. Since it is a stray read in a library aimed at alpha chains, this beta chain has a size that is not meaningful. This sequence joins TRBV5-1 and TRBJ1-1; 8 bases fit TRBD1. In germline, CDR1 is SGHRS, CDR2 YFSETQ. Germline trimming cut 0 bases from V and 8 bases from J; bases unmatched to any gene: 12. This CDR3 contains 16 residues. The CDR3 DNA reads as TGCGCCAGCAGCTTGGCCAATTCAGGGGGCATCTCGGAAGCTTTCTTT. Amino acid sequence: CASSLANSGGISEAFF.

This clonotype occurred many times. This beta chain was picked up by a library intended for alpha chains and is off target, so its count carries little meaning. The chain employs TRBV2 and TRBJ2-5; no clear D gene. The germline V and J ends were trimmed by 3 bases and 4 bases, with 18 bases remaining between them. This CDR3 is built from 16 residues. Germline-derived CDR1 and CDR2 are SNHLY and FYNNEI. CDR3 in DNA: TGTGCCAGCAGTGATGAGAGCCTCCTGGAGTCAGAGACCCAGTACTTC. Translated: CASSDESLLESETQYF.